This T cell receptor (beta chain) derives from a study of Ad26.COV2.S vaccination and SARS-CoV-2 variants. Sample treatment: about 20 received Ad26.COV2.S at low or high dose, single or two shots; about five received placebo; per-sample allocation not given. The samples date from day 63 after the first vaccine or placebo injection. The individual, an adult aged 18-55 years, was a donor in Boston. Data came from immunoSEQ multiplex PCR; TCRdb stores just in-frame clones and leaves some out. The data show about 680,000 clones, roughly nine tenths seen once. Germline CDR1 is SGHRS and CDR2 is YFSETQ. V lost 4 bases to trimming and J lost 1 base; unmatched junction nucleotides: 3. The CDR3 extends over 15 amino acids.

Here the sequenced sample was peripheral blood, taken in a trial of Ad26.COV2.S vaccine versus placebo. The sequence was collected from a person between 18 and 59 years old who received the Ad26.COV2.S COVID-19 vaccine or a placebo. The V and J genes are TRBV5-1 and TRBJ2-3; 10 nucleotides line up with TRBD2. The CDR3 protein is CASSIGLAGTDTQYF. The CDR3 nucleotides are TGCGCCAGCAGCATTGGACTAGCGGGCACAGATACGCAGTATTTT. The whole variable domain, remainder taken from reference TRBV5-1 and TRBJ2-3, is KAGVTQTPRYLIKTRGQQVTLSCSPISGHRSVSWYQQTPGQGLQFLFEYFSETQRNKGNFPGRFSGRQFSNSRSEMNVSTLELGDSALYLCASSIGLAGTDTQYFGPGTRLTVL.